The clone carrying this T cell receptor (beta chain) was counted many times. The sample's time point: newly diagnosed GD, antithyroid drugs for less than 3 months. From RNA extracted from PBMCs, the TCR library was made. The authors drew approximately 8.1 milliliters of peripheral blood into EDTA tubes. The CDR3 runs to 17 residues. V was cut by 0 bases and J by 3 bases, with 15 bases left in between. Germline V gives CDR1 SGHRS, CDR2 YFSETQ. The data belong to a study of regulatory T cells in long-lasting Graves disease. Through Arm-PCR of CDR3 regions and iRepertoire HTBI primers, TCR beta libraries were built. TCRdb reprocessed the multiplex PCR reads via MiXCR and lists one record per CDR3 protein. The sample contains 200,000 to 300,000 distinct CDR3 sequences, around 20% of which appear only once.

This TCR was recovered from a female donor with Graves disease. The V gene is TRBV5-1, the J gene TRBJ2-2; D unresolved. The sample was peripheral blood mononuclear cells (PBMCs), taken at new diagnosis, from a patient treated with antithyroid drugs. The chain's CDR3 is CASSLANIGIDTGELFF. The CDR3 coding sequence is TGCGCCAGCAGCTTGGCAAATATAGGGATAGACACCGGGGAGCTGTTTTTT.